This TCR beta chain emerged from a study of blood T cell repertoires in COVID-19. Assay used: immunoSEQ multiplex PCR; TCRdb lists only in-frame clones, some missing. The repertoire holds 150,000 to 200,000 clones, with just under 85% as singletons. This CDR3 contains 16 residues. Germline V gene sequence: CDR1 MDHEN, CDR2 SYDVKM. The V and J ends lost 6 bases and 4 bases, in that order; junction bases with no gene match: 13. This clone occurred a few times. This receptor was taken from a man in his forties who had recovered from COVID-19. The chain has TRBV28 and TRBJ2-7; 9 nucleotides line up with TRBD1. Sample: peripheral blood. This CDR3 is CASRPAPSTGGYEQYF. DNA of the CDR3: TGTGCCAGCAGACCTGCCCCCTCGACAGGGGGGTACGAGCAGTACTTC.